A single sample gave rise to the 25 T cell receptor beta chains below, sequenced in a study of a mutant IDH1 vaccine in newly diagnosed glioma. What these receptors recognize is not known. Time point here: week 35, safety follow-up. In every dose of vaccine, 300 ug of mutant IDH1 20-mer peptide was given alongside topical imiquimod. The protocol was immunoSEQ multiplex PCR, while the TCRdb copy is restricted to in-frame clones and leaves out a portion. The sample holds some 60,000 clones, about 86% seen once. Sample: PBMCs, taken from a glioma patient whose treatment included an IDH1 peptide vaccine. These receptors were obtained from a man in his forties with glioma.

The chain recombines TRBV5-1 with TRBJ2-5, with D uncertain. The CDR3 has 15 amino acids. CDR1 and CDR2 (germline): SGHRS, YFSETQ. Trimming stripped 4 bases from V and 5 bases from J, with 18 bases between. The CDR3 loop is CASSQRPLDSETQYF. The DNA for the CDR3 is TGCGCCAGCAGCCAGAGACCTCTAGATTCCGAGACCCAGTACTTC.

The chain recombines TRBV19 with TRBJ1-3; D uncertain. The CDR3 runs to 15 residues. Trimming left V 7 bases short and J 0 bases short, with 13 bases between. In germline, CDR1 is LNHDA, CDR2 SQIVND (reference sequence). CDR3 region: CASKRTAVSGNTIYF. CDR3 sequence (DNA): TGTGCCAGTAAACGTACAGCGGTCTCTGGAAACACCATATATTTT.

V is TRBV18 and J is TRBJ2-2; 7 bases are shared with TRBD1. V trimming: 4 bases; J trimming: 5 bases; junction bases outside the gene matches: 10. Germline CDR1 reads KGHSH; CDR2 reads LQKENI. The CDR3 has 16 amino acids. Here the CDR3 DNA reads TGTGCCAGCTCACGGGCCGGGACAGTCCTTACCGGGGAGCTGTTTTTT. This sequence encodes CASSRAGTVLTGELFF.

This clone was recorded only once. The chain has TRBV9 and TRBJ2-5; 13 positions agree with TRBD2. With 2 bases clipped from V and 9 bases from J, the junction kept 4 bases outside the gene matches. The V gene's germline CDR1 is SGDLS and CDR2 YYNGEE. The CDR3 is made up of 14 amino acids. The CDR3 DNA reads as TGTGCCAGCAGCGTCACTAGCGGGAGGGCCCCCCAGTACTTC. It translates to CASSVTSGRAPQYF.

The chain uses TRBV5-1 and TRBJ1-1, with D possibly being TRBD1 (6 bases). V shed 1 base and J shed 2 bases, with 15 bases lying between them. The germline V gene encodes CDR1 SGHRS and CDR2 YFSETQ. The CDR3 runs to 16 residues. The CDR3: CASSLPGHQLNTEAFF. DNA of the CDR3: TGCGCCAGCAGCTTGCCGGGACATCAGCTCAACACTGAAGCTTTCTTT. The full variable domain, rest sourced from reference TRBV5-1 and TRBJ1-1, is KAGVTQTPRYLIKTRGQQVTLSCSPISGHRSVSWYQQTPGQGLQFLFEYFSETQRNKGNFPGRFSGRQFSNSRSEMNVSTLELGDSALYLCASSLPGHQLNTEAFFGQGTRLTVV.

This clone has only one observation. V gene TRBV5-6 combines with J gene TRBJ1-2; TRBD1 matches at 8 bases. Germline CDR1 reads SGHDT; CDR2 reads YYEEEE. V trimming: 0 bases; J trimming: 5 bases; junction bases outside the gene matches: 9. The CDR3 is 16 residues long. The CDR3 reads CASSLAVRGLDYGYTF. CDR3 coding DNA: TGTGCCAGCAGCTTGGCCGTCAGGGGGCTTGATTATGGCTACACCTTC.

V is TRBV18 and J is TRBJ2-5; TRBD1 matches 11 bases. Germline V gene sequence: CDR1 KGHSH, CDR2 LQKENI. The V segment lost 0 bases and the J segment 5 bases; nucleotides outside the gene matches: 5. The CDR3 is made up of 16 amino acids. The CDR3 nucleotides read TGTGCCAGCTCACCACCGTGGACAGGGGGCTTGGAGACCCAGTACTTC. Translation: CASSPPWTGGLETQYF.

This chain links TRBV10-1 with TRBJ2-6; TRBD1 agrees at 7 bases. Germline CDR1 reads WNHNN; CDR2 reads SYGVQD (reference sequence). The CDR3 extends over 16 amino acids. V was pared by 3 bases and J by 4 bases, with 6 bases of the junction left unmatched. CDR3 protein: CASSEVRGLGANVLTF. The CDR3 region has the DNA TGCGCCAGCAGTGAAGTAAGGGGGCTAGGGGCCAACGTCCTGACTTTC.

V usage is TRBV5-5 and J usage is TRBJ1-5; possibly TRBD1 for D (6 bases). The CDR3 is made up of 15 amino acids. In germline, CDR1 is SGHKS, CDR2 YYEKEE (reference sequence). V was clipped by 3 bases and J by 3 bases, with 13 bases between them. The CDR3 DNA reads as TGTGCCAGCAGCTCTGCGGGACACAACAATCAGCCCCAGCATTTT. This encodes CASSSAGHNNQPQHF.

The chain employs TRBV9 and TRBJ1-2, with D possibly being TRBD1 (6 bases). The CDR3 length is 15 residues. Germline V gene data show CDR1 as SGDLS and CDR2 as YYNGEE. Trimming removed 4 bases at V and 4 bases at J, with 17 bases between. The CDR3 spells CASSPIWGAVYGYTF. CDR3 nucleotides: TGTGCCAGCAGCCCGATTTGGGGGGCCGTCTATGGCTACACCTTC.

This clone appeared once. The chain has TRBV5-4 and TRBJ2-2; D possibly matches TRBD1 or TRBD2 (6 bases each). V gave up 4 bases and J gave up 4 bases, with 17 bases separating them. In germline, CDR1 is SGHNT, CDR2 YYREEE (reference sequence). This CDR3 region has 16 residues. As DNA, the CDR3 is TGTGCCAGCAGCCCTCAGGGGACTTCAGGCACCGGGGAGCTGTTTTTT. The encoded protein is CASSPQGTSGTGELFF. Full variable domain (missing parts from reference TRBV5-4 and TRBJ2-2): ETGVTQSPTHLIKTRGQQVTLRCSSQSGHNTVSWYQQALGQGPQFIFQYYREEENGRGNFPPRFSGLQFPNYSSELNVNALELDDSALYLCASSPQGTSGTGELFFGEGSRLTVL.

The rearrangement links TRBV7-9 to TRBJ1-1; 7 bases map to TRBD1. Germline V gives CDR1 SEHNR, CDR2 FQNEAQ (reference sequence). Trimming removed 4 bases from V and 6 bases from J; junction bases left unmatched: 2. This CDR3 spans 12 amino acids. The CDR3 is CASSSQGAEAFF. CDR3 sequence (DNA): TGTGCCAGCAGCTCGCAGGGGGCTGAAGCTTTCTTT.

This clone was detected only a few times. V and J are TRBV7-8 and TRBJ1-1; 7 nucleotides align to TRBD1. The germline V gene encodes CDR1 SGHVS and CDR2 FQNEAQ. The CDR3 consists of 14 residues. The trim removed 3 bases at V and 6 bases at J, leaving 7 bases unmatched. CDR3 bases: TGTGCCAGCAGCTTTAGACGACAGGGTCCTGAAGCTTTCTTT. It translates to CASSFRRQGPEAFF.

The CDR3 region has the DNA TGCGCCAGCAGCCAAGAATCGCAGAGAGCTAACTATGGCTACACCTTC. Translation: CASSQESQRANYGYTF. The chain couples TRBV4-3 to TRBJ1-2; D not resolved. The CDR3 is 16 residues long. Germline V gives CDR1 LGHNA, CDR2 YSLEER. V lost 0 bases to trimming and J lost 0 bases, with 11 bases between them.

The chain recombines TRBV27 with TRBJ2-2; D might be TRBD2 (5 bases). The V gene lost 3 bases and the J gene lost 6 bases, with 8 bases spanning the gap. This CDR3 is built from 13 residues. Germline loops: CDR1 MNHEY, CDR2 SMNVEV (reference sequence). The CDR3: CASSFLRAGELFF. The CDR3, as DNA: TGTGCCAGCAGTTTTCTGAGGGCCGGGGAGCTGTTTTTT.

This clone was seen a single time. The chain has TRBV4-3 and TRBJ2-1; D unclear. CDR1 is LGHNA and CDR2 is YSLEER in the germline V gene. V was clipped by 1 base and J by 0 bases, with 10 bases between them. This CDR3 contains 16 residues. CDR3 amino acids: CASSQGSRCSYNEQFF. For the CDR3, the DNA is TGCGCCAGCAGCCAAGGGAGCAGATGCTCCTACAATGAGCAGTTCTTC.

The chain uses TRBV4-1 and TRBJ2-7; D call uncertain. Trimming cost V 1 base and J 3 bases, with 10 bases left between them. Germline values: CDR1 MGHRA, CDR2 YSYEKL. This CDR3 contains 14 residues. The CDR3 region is CASSQVYSVYEQYF. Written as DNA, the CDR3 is TGCGCCAGCAGCCAAGTCTACAGTGTCTACGAGCAGTACTTC.

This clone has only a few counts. CDR3 sequence: CASPSRTYGYTF. The CDR3 DNA reads TGCGCCAGCCCCTCTAGGACCTATGGCTACACCTTC. The rearrangement links TRBV10-1 to TRBJ1-2; unclear D gene. Germline V lookup: CDR1 WNHNN, CDR2 SYGVQD (reference sequence). The CDR3 contains 12 residues. Trimming left V 8 bases short and J 4 bases short, with 11 bases between.

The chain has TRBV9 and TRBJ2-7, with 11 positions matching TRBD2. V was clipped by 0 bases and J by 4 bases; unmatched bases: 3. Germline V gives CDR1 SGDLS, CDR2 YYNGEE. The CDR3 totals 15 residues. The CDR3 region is CASSVGSGRVYEQYF. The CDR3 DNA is TGTGCCAGCAGCGTAGGTAGCGGGAGGGTGTACGAGCAGTACTTC. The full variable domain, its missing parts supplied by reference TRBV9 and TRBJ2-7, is DSGVTQTPKHLITATGQRVTLRCSPRSGDLSVYWYQQSLDQGLQFLIQYYNGEERAKGNILERFSAQQFPDLHSELNLSSLELGDSALYFCASSVGSGRVYEQYFGPGTRLTVT.

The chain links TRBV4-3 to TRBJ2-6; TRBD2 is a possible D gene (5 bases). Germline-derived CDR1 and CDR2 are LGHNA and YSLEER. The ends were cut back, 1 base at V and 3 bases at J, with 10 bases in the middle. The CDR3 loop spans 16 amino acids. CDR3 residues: CASSQAGSGGANVLTF. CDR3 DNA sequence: TGCGCCAGCAGCCAAGCGGGGAGTGGTGGGGCCAACGTCCTGACTTTC.

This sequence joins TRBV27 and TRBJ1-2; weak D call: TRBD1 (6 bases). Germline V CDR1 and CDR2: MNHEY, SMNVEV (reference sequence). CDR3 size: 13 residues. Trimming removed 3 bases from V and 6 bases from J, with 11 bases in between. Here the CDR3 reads CASSLADSHGYTF. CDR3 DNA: TGTGCCAGCAGTTTGGCGGACAGCCATGGCTACACCTTC.

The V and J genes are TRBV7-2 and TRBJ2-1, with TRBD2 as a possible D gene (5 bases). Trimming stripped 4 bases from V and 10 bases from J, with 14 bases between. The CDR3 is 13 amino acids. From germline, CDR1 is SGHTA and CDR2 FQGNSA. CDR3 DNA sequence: TGTGCCAGCAGCTCAAACGGGGTTGGGGAGCAGTTCTTC. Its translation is CASSSNGVGEQFF.

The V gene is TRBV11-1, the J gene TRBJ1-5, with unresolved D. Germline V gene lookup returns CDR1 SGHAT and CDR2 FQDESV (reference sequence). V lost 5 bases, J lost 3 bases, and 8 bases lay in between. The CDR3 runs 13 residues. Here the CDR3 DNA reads TGTGCCAGCAGCCCCAGCAACAATCAGCCCCAGCATTTT. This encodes CASSPSNNQPQHF.

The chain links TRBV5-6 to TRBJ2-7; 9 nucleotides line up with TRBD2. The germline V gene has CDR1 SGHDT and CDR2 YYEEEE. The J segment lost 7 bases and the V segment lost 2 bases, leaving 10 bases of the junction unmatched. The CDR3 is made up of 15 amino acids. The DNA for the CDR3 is TGTGCCAGCAGCTTTGAGGCTAGCGGGATAGTTGAGCAGTACTTC. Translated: CASSFEASGIVEQYF.

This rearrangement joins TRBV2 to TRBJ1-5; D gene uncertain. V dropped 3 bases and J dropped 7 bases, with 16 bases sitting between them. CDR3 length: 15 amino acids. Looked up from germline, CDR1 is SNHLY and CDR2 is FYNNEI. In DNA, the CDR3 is TGTGCCAGCAGTGATACGCAGGCAATAGGCCAGCCCCAGCATTTT. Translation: CASSDTQAIGQPQHF.